These 17 T cell receptor beta chains originate from one sample sequenced in a study of human T cells and chemical hapten exposure. TCRdb used MiXCR to reprocess the RACE reads, holding one entry per CDR3 protein. In the table there are 90,000 or so distinct CDR3 sequences, roughly a tenth of which are singletons. Time point given: patch test 1, 2 weeks after DPC sensitization. Treatment defined: therapeutic diphenylcyclopropenone sensitization with weekly scalp DPC. The material was whole blood, obtained in connection with sensitization to the hapten diphenylcyclopropenone (DPC). Every receptor here comes from a man aged 40-49 years with alopecia areata. Some clones in this sample may be carry-over from other donors' samples.

There are a few counts of this clonotype. This rearrangement joins TRBV11-1 to TRBJ2-1; D gene uncertain. CDR3 size: 12 residues. Germline CDR1 reads SGHAT; CDR2 reads FQDESV (reference sequence). The V and J ends lost 6 bases and 7 bases respectively, with 10 bases between them. The CDR3 sequence: CASSFGWNEQFF. In DNA form, the CDR3 reads TGTGCCAGCAGTTTCGGTTGGAATGAGCAGTTCTTC.

This clonotype was recorded a few times. This rearrangement joins TRBV7-8 to TRBJ2-7; D gene ambiguous. The CDR3 consists of 13 residues. From germline, CDR1 is SGHVS and CDR2 FQNEAQ. Deletions cut 0 bases from V and 11 bases from J, with 14 bases between. In DNA form, the CDR3 reads TGTGCCAGCAGCTTAGCGAAGACCGGATGGGAGTACGTC. Its translation: CASSLAKTGWEYV.

This clonotype was detected many times. The V gene is TRBV27, the J gene TRBJ1-2, with a weak D call TRBD1 (6 bases). Trimming cost V 4 bases and J 12 bases, with 24 bases left between them. Germline loops: CDR1 MNHEY, CDR2 SMNVEV (reference sequence). CDR3 length: 15 amino acids. CDR3 protein: CASSSIPLDSHPNTF. CDR3 coding DNA: TGTGCCAGCAGTTCCATTCCCCTGGACAGCCACCCCAACACCTTC.

This clonotype appeared a few times. The J gene is TRBJ2-2, the V gene TRBV29-1, with D tentatively TRBD2 (6 bases). The CDR3 sequence is 13 residues long. Looked up from germline, CDR1 is SQVTM and CDR2 is ANQGSEA. V was cut by 7 bases and J by 2 bases, with 11 bases left in between. CDR3 residues: CSGSSANTGELFF. CDR3 nucleotides: TGCAGCGGCTCTAGCGCTAACACCGGGGAGCTGTTTTTT.

This clonotype was observed at least ten times. V and J are TRBV4-2 and TRBJ2-1, with 12 bases fitting TRBD2. Trimming removed 4 bases from V and 7 bases from J; junction bases left unmatched: 2. The CDR3 spans 14 residues. Germline V CDR1 and CDR2: LGHNA, YNFKEQ. The CDR3 is CASSLGLAGNEQFF. CDR3 nucleotides: TGTGCCAGCAGCCTAGGACTAGCGGGGAATGAGCAGTTCTTC.

The chain carries TRBV30 and TRBJ1-2; D perhaps matches TRBD1 (6 bases). This CDR3 spans 12 amino acids. V dropped 8 bases and J dropped 5 bases, with 15 bases sitting between them. Germline CDR1 reads GTSNPN; CDR2 reads SVGIG (reference sequence). CDR3 in amino acids: CARQEGGYGYTF. The CDR3 DNA reads TGTGCCCGACAGGAGGGGGGTTATGGCTACACCTTC.

This clonotype was observed a few times. The rearrangement links TRBV10-3 to TRBJ2-5; D gene ambiguous. CDR1 and CDR2 from the germline V gene are ENHRY and SYGVKD. The V end lost 0 bases, the J end lost 1 base, and 6 bases lay between the germline ends. This CDR3 has 14 amino acids. The DNA for the CDR3 is TGTGCCATCAGTGAGTCGTCTAGCCAAGAGACCCAGTACTTC. It translates to CAISESSSQETQYF.

This clonotype was found a few times. The chain uses TRBV27 and TRBJ1-5; D unresolved. Germline V CDR1 and CDR2: MNHEY, SMNVEV (reference sequence). Trimming pared 6 bases from V and 2 bases from J, leaving 17 bases between. CDR3 length: 16 amino acids. In DNA, the CDR3 is TGTGCCAGCAGCCCGGATCCTCTGAATGGCAATCAGCCCCAGCATTTT. Encoded protein: CASSPDPLNGNQPQHF.

The V call is TRBV5-6, the J call TRBJ1-6; TRBD1 matches at 10 bases. CDR1 is SGHDT and CDR2 is YYEEEE in the germline V gene. The CDR3 covers 15 residues. Losses at the gene ends were 4 bases for V and 6 bases for J; bases not matched to a gene: 4. In nucleotides, the CDR3 is TGTGCCAGCAGCCCGGGGACAGGGGTTAATTCACCCCTCCACTTT. It encodes CASSPGTGVNSPLHF.

There are many counts of this clonotype. The chain recombines TRBV11-2 with TRBJ2-5; TRBD2 matches 7 bases. Germline V gives CDR1 SGHAT, CDR2 FQNNGV. The CDR3 is 16 residues long. V shed 5 bases, J shed 2 bases, and the junction held 11 bases outside the gene matches. The CDR3 DNA reads TGTGCCAGCAGCCCCATCTCTAGCGGATATCAAGAGACCCAGTACTTC. Translating it yields CASSPISSGYQETQYF.

This clonotype has at least ten counts. This sequence joins TRBV7-2 and TRBJ2-2, with D possibly being TRBD1 or TRBD2 (5 bases each). Germline CDR1 and CDR2: SGHTA and FQGNSA. Trimming took off 5 bases at V and 2 bases at J, with 9 bases between the two ends. CDR3 length: 14 residues. DNA of the CDR3: TGTGCCAGCAGCCCGGGACCAAACACCGGGGAGCTGTTTTTT. This encodes CASSPGPNTGELFF.

This chain links TRBV14 with TRBJ2-4, with D perhaps matching TRBD1 (6 bases). Germline V gives CDR1 SGHDN, CDR2 FVKESK. Trimming shortened V by 6 bases and J by 8 bases, and 14 bases separated the two germline ends. The CDR3 is 13 amino acids. The CDR3 DNA reads as TGTGCCAGCAGTCTCAGGGGATGGGACATTCAGTACTTC. It encodes CASSLRGWDIQYF.

The rearrangement uses TRBV6-6 and TRBJ2-7, with 8 nucleotides matching TRBD1. This CDR3 has 11 amino acids. V lost 9 bases to trimming and J lost 3 bases; unmatched junction nucleotides: 1. In germline, CDR1 is MNHNY, CDR2 SVGAGI (reference sequence). CDR3 amino acids: CASTGGYEQYF. In nucleotides, the CDR3 is TGTGCCAGTACAGGGGGCTACGAGCAGTACTTC.

The rearrangement links TRBV29-1 to TRBJ2-7; D might be TRBD2 (6 bases). From germline, CDR1 is SQVTM and CDR2 ANQGSEA. The CDR3 covers 14 residues. V lost 4 bases and J 0 bases, leaving 13 bases between the germline ends. CDR3 sequence (DNA): TGCAGCGTTGGGGGGAGGCTCCGCTCCTACGAGCAGTACTTC. It is translated as CSVGGRLRSYEQYF.

This clonotype has a count of ten or more. The chain uses TRBV21-1 and TRBJ1-2; TRBD1, the D gene given by the table, was not confirmed from the DNA. TRBV21-1 is reported as a pseudogene. The length of the CDR3 is 16 residues. The CDR3 coding sequence is TGTGCCAGCAGCATGCTGAGAGCGGGGCGATGCTATGGCTACACCTTC. Its translation is CASSMLRAGRCYGYTF.

This clonotype has only a few counts. The CDR3 DNA reads TGTGCCAGCAGTTTAGCGGGACACCAATACGAGCAGTACGTC. This sequence encodes CASSLAGHQYEQYV. The rearrangement links TRBV12-3 or TRBV12-4 to TRBJ2-7; possibly TRBD1 for D (6 bases). The CDR3 loop spans 14 amino acids. Trimming cost V 0 bases and J 4 bases, with 10 bases left between them.

The V call is TRBV29-1, the J call TRBJ1-1; D is perhaps TRBD1 (5 bases). Germline-derived CDR1 and CDR2 are SQVTM and ANQGSEA. This CDR3 is built from 11 residues. V was trimmed by 4 bases and J by 6 bases, leaving 9 bases between them. CDR3 amino acids: CSVGRGPEAFF. CDR3 in DNA: TGCAGCGTTGGAAGGGGCCCTGAAGCTTTCTTT.